Only one count was recorded for the clone carrying this T cell receptor beta chain. What it binds is not known. This specimen belongs to a study of T cells after posttransplantation cyclophosphamide. Study results and caveats: TRB clonality was highly associated with recipient CMV seropositivity and reactivation.

Assay: immunoSEQ multiplex PCR; the TCRdb copy retains only in-frame clones and omits some. There are 7,800 or so clones in the sample; about 91% occur only once, and over 3.5% lies in the top ten. V dropped 6 bases and J dropped 7 bases, with 20 bases sitting between them. The germline gives CDR1 SGHDT, CDR2 YYEEEE. This CDR3 has 16 residues. The origin of this receptor is a woman aged 50 to 60 in good health and a related stem cell transplant donor. The chain recombines TRBV5-6 with TRBJ1-6, with D perhaps TRBD1 (5 bases). Sequencing was done on a sample of CD4+ T cells sorted from blood. This chain's CDR3 is CASTQGLRNPNSPLHF. The CDR3 DNA follows: TGTGCCAGCACCCAGGGTCTGCGAAACCCCAATTCACCCCTCCACTTT.